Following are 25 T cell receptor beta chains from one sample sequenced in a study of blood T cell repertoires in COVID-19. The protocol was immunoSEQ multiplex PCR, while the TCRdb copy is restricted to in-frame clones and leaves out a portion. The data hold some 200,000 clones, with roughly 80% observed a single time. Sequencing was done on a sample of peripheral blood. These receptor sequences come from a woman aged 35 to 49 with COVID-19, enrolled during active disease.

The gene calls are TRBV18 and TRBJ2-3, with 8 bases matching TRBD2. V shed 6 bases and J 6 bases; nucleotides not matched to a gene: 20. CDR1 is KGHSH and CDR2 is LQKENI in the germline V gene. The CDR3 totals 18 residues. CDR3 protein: CASSELPTSGSAGDTQYF. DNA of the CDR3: TGTGCCAGCTCGGAACTACCCACTAGCGGTAGTGCTGGGGATACGCAGTATTTT.

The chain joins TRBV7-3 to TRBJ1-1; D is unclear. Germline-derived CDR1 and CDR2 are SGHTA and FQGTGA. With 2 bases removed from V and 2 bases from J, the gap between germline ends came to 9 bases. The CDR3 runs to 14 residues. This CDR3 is CASSLHGVNTEAFF. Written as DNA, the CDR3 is TGTGCCAGCAGCTTACACGGGGTTAACACTGAAGCTTTCTTT.

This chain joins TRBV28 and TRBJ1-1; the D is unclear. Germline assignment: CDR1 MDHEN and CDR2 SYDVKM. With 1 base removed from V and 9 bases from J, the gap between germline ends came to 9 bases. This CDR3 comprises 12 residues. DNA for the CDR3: TGTGCCAGCAGTTTATTCCCACAGAAAGCTTTCTTT. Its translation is CASSLFPQKAFF.

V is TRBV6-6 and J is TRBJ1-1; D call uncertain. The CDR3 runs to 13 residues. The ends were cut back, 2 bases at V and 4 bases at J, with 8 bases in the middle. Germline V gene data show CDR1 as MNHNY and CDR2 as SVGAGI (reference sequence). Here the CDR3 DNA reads TGTGCCAGCAGTTACGATGCGGTCACTGAAGCTTTCTTT. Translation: CASSYDAVTEAFF.

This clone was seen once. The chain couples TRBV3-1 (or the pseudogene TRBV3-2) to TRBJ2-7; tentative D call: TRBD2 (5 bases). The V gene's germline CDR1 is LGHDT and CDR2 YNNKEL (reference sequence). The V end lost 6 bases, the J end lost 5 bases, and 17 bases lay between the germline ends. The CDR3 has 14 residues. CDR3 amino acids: CASSRSTSPHEQYF. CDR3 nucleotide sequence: TGTGCCAGCAGTCGGAGTACTAGTCCTCACGAGCAGTACTTC.

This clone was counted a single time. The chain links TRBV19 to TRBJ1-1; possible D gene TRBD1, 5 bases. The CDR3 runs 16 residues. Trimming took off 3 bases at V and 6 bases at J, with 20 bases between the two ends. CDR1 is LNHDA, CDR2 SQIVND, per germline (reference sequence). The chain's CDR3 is CASSMQGLSSLPEAFF. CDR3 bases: TGTGCCAGTAGTATGCAGGGCTTATCTTCCCTTCCTGAAGCTTTCTTT.

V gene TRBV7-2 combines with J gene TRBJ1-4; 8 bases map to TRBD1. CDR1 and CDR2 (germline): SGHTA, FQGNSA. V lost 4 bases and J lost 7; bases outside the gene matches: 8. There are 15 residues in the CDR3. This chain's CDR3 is CASSSSGTGSEKLFF. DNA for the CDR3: TGTGCCAGCAGCTCTTCCGGGACAGGTAGTGAAAAACTGTTTTTT.

In DNA, the CDR3 is TGTGCCAGCAGCTCACCGGACAGGCCTTCTACAGATGAGCAGTTCTTC. The encoded protein is CASSSPDRPSTDEQFF. The chain has TRBV5-4 and TRBJ2-1, with TRBD1 matching 7 bases. CDR1 and CDR2 from the germline V gene are SGHNT and YYREEE (reference sequence). The CDR3 spans 16 residues. Trimming at V came to 3 bases and at J to 8 bases, leaving 14 bases not matched to a gene.

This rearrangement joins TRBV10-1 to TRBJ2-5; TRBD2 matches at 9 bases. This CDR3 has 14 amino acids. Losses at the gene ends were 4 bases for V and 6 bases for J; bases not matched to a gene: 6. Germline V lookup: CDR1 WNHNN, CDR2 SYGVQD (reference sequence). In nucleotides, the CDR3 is TGCGCCAGCAGTGCTAGCGGGAAACAGAAGACCCAGTACTTC. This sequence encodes CASSASGKQKTQYF.

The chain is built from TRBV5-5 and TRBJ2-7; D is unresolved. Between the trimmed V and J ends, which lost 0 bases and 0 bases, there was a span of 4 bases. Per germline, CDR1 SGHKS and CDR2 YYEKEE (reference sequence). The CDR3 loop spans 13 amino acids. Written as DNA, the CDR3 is TGTGCCAGCAGCTTGGCCAGCTCCTACGAGCAGTACTTC. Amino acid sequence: CASSLASSYEQYF.

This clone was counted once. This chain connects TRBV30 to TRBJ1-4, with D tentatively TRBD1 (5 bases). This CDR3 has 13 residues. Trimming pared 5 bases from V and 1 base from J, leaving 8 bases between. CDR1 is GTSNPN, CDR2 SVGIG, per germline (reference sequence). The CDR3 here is CAWQGVTNEKLFF. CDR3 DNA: TGTGCCTGGCAGGGCGTAACTAATGAAAAACTGTTTTTT.

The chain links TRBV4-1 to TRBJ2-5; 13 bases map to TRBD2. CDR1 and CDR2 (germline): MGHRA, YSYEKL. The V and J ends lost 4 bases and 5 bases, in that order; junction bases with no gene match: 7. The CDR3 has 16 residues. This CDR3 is CASSPGTSGAWETQYF. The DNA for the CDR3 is TGCGCCAGCAGCCCCGGGACTAGCGGGGCGTGGGAGACCCAGTACTTC.

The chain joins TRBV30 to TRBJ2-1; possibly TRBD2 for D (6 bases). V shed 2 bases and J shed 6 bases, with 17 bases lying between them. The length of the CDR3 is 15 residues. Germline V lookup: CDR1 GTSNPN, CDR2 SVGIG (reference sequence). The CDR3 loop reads CAWSWGLTDVNEQFF. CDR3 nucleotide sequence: TGTGCCTGGAGTTGGGGACTCACAGACGTCAATGAGCAGTTCTTC.

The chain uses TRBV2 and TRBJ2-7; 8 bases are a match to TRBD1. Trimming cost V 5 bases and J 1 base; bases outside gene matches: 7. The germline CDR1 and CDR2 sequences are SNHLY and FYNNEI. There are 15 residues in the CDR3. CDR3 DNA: TGTGCCAGCAGTCGAGGACAGGGTACTTCCTACGAGCAGTACTTC. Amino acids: CASSRGQGTSYEQYF.

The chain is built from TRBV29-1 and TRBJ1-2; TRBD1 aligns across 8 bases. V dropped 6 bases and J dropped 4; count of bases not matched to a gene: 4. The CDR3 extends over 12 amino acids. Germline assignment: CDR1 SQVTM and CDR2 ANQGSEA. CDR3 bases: TGCAGCGTCCACGGACAGGGCTATGGCTACACCTTC. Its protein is CSVHGQGYGYTF.

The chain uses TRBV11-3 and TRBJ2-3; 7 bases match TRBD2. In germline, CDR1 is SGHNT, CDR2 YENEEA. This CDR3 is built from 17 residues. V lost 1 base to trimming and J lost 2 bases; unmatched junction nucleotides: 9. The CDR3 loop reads CASSLGRASGPTDTQYF. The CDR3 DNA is TGTGCCAGCAGCTTAGGCCGAGCTAGCGGACCCACAGATACGCAGTATTTT.

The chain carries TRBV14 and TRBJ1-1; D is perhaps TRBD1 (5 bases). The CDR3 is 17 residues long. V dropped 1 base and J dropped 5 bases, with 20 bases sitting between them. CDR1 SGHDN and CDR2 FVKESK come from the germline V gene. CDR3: CASSQATRQWGRTEAFF. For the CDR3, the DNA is TGTGCCAGCAGCCAAGCTACCCGACAGTGGGGAAGAACTGAAGCTTTCTTT.

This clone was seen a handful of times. The CDR3 loop is CASSPTTGGGYEQYF. Here the CDR3 DNA reads TGCGCCAGCAGCCCTACGACAGGGGGCGGCTACGAGCAGTACTTC. The chain uses TRBV5-1 and TRBJ2-7; 10 bases map to TRBD1. Germline V gives CDR1 SGHRS, CDR2 YFSETQ. There are 15 residues in the CDR3. V gave up 4 bases and J gave up 3 bases; unmatched junction bases: 7. Combining the CDR3 with reference TRBV5-1 and TRBJ2-7 gives the whole variable domain KAGVTQTPRYLIKTRGQQVTLSCSPISGHRSVSWYQQTPGQGLQFLFEYFSETQRNKGNFPGRFSGRQFSNSRSEMNVSTLELGDSALYLCASSPTTGGGYEQYFGPGTRLTVT.

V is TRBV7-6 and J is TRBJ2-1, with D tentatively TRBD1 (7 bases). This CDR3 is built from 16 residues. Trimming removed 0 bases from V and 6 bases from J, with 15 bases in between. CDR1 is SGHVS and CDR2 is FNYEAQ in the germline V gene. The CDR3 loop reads CASSLARAGGINEQFF. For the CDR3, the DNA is TGTGCCAGCAGCTTAGCGCGGGCAGGGGGGATCAATGAGCAGTTCTTC.

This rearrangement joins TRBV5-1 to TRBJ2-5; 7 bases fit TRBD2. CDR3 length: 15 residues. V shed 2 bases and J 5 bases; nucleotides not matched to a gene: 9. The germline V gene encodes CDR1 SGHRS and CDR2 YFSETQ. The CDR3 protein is CASSFPSGSGETQYF. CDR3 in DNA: TGCGCCAGCAGCTTTCCTAGCGGATCGGGGGAGACCCAGTACTTC.

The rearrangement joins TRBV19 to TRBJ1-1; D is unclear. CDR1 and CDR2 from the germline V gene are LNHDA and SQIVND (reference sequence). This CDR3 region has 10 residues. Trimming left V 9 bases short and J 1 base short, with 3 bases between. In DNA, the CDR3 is TGTGCCAGCAGGAACACTGAAGCTTTCTTT. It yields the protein CASRNTEAFF.

The CDR3 region is CASRGQASYNEQFF. The CDR3 coding sequence is TGTGCCAGCAGGGGACAGGCGTCCTACAATGAGCAGTTCTTC. This chain links TRBV6-5 with TRBJ2-1; 8 bases align to TRBD1. With 6 bases clipped from V and 1 base from J, the junction kept 2 bases outside the gene matches. CDR1 is MNHEY, CDR2 SVGAGI, per germline. CDR3 length: 14 amino acids.

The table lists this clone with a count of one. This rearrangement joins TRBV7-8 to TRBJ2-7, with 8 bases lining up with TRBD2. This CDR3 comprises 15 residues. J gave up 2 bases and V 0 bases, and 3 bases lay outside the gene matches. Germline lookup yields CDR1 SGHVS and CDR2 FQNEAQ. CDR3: CASSLAPTSAYEQYF. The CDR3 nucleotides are TGTGCCAGCAGCTTAGCCCCGACTAGCGCCTACGAGCAGTACTTC.

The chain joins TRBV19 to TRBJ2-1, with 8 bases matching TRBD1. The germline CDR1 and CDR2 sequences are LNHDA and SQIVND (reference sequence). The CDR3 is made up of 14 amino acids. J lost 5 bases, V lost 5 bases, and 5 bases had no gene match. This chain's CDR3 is CASSWQGAHNEQFF. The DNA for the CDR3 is TGTGCCAGTAGTTGGCAGGGGGCCCACAATGAGCAGTTCTTC.

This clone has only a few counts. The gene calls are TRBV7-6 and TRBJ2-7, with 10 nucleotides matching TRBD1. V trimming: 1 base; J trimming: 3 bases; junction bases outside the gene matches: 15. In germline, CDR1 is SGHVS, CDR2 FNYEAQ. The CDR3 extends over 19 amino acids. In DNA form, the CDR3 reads TGTGCCAGCAGCTTAGAACCGTTTATGGGACAGGGGTTCTTCTACGAGCAGTACGTC. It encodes CASSLEPFMGQGFFYEQYV.